The 31 T cell receptor beta chains below come from one sample, sequenced in a study of blood T cell repertoires in COVID-19. Generated by immunoSEQ multiplex PCR, the TCRdb table keeps only in-frame clones and is missing some. The profile shows 110,000 to 150,000 clones, roughly four fifths of them singletons. Sequences were obtained from peripheral blood. The source is a woman of 80 years or more with acute or convalescent COVID-19.

CDR3 DNA sequence: TGTGCCAGCAGCGTACAAACAGGGGCGGCGTACAATGAGCAGTTCTTC. It is translated as CASSVQTGAAYNEQFF. The V and J genes are TRBV14 and TRBJ2-1, with TRBD1 matching 7 bases. Germline CDR1 is SGHDN and CDR2 is FVKESK. The length of the CDR3 is 16 residues. V gave up 5 bases and J gave up 4 bases; unmatched junction bases: 11.

This sequence joins TRBV21-1 and TRBJ1-2; no DNA check was done on the table's D call, TRBD1. TRBV21-1 represents a pseudogene. The CDR3 runs 15 residues. For the CDR3, the DNA is TGTGCCAGCAGCAAAGAGGAGGCAGGGGGGTATGGCTACACCTTC. Protein product: CASSKEEAGGYGYTF.

The gene calls are TRBV5-1 and TRBJ2-7, with D maybe TRBD1 (7 bases). The CDR3 covers 12 residues. V lost 2 bases, J lost 5 bases, and 8 bases lay in between. Germline values: CDR1 SGHRS, CDR2 YFSETQ. The chain's CDR3 is CASSFRGDEQYF. In nucleotides, the CDR3 is TGCGCCAGCAGCTTCAGGGGGGACGAGCAGTACTTC.

The chain carries TRBV11-3 and TRBJ2-2, with D possibly being TRBD1 (5 bases). CDR3 length: 17 amino acids. Germline V gene data show CDR1 as SGHNT and CDR2 as YENEEA. Trimming stripped 5 bases from V and 3 bases from J, with 19 bases between. Here the CDR3 reads CASSPPDSPGYTGELFF. The CDR3 DNA follows: TGTGCCAGCAGCCCCCCAGATTCGCCAGGGTACACCGGGGAGCTGTTTTTT. Variable domain in full (rest from reference TRBV11-3 and TRBJ2-2): EAGVVQSPRYKIIEKKQPVAFWCNPISGHNTLYWYLQNLGQGPELLIRYENEEAVDDSQLPKDRFSAERLKGVDSTLKIQPAELGDSAVYLCASSPPDSPGYTGELFFGEGSRLTVL.

The genes are TRBV19 and TRBJ2-1, with 7 bases that match TRBD2. Germline assignment: CDR1 LNHDA and CDR2 SQIVND (reference sequence). The ends lost 1 base at V and 4 bases at J; junction bases unmatched: 7. The CDR3 totals 16 residues. CDR3 DNA: TGTGCCAGTAGTATAGCCCTAGCGGACCCTTACAATGAGCAGTTCTTC. It codes for CASSIALADPYNEQFF.

The CDR3, as DNA: TGTGCCAGCAGCTTAGCACAGCCCACCGGGGAGCTGTTTTTT. Translation: CASSLAQPTGELFF. The chain employs TRBV7-6 and TRBJ2-2; D gene unclear. Germline-derived CDR1 and CDR2 are SGHVS and FNYEAQ. V lost 0 bases and J lost 4, with 6 bases in between. This CDR3 has 14 amino acids.

Only one count was recorded for this clone. V and J are TRBV19 and TRBJ1-5; D possibly corresponds to TRBD1 (5 bases). The V end was cut by 7 bases, the J end by 0 bases, with 10 bases between. Germline V lookup: CDR1 LNHDA, CDR2 SQIVND (reference sequence). The CDR3 is 14 residues long. CDR3 loop: CASMGGYSNQPQHF. As DNA, the CDR3 is TGTGCCAGTATGGGGGGTTATAGCAATCAGCCCCAGCATTTT.

The chain links TRBV11-2 to TRBJ2-7, with 7 bases that match TRBD1. The CDR3 contains 15 residues. Losses at the gene ends were 5 bases for V and 2 bases for J; bases not matched to a gene: 9. CDR1 is SGHAT, CDR2 FQNNGV, per germline. CDR3: CASSRGQTSPYEQYF. The CDR3, as DNA: TGTGCCAGCAGCCGGGGACAGACCTCTCCCTACGAGCAGTACTTC.

This chain links TRBV2 with TRBJ1-1, with a weak D call TRBD1 (5 bases). The CDR3 extends over 12 amino acids. Looked up from germline, CDR1 is SNHLY and CDR2 is FYNNEI. The V end lost 7 bases, the J end lost 5 bases, and 11 bases lay between the germline ends. Here the CDR3 reads CASTSGWTEAFF. DNA for the CDR3: TGTGCCAGCACCTCAGGGTGGACTGAAGCTTTCTTT.

The rearrangement links TRBV5-4 to TRBJ1-4, with 10 nucleotides matching TRBD1. The CDR3 is 15 amino acids. The J segment lost 6 bases and the V segment lost 2 bases, leaving 4 bases of the junction unmatched. The germline gives CDR1 SGHNT, CDR2 YYREEE (reference sequence). DNA for the CDR3: TGTGCCAGCAGCTTAGCCGGGACAGGGGATGAAAAACTGTTTTTT. Encoded protein: CASSLAGTGDEKLFF.

This clone was counted a few times. The chain recombines TRBV5-6 with TRBJ1-5; 8 bases are a match to TRBD1. The CDR3 is 14 amino acids. V lost 4 bases to trimming and J lost 7 bases; unmatched junction nucleotides: 7. In germline, CDR1 is SGHDT, CDR2 YYEEEE. The CDR3 DNA is TGTGCCAGCAGCGCCGCAGGGGGCGGCCAGCCCCAGCATTTT. Translation gives CASSAAGGGQPQHF.

V is TRBV4-2 and J is TRBJ1-4; possible D gene TRBD1, 6 bases. Germline loops: CDR1 LGHNA, CDR2 YNFKEQ. The V and J ends lost 1 base and 3 bases respectively, with 21 bases between them. This CDR3 is 19 amino acids long. The CDR3 region is CASSQGQGSLGGANEKLFF. CDR3 DNA sequence: TGTGCCAGCAGCCAAGGGCAGGGGTCCCTGGGAGGGGCTAATGAAAAACTGTTTTTT.

The chain employs TRBV27 and TRBJ1-1, with TRBD1 as a possible D gene (5 bases). V lost 5 bases and J 2 bases, leaving 18 bases between the germline ends. The CDR3 has 16 amino acids. CDR1 and CDR2 (germline): MNHEY, SMNVEV (reference sequence). The CDR3, as DNA: TGTGCCAGCAGTCTGCGGGGCAGGGTGATAAACACTGAAGCTTTCTTT. As protein: CASSLRGRVINTEAFF.

The rearrangement joins TRBV5-4 to TRBJ1-2; the D gene is possibly TRBD1 (6 bases). The CDR3 loop spans 15 amino acids. V was clipped by 4 bases and J by 8 bases, with 21 bases between them. CDR1 SGHNT and CDR2 YYREEE come from the germline V gene (reference sequence). CDR3 protein: CASSHPTAGTFGYTF. As DNA, the CDR3 is TGTGCCAGCAGCCATCCCACCGCCGGGACATTCGGCTACACCTTC.

The gene calls are TRBV6-5 and TRBJ1-5; possibly TRBD1 for D (6 bases). Germline assignment: CDR1 MNHEY and CDR2 SVGAGI. V gave up 10 bases and J gave up 1 base, with 17 bases separating them. This CDR3 contains 15 residues. The CDR3 DNA reads TGTGCCACGGGTGGGGGCGGCTTCAGCAATCAGCCCCAGCATTTT. Its protein is CATGGGGFSNQPQHF.

The chain combines TRBV5-1 with TRBJ1-1, with 9 bases matching TRBD1. This CDR3 is built from 17 residues. Germline CDR1 is SGHRS and CDR2 is YFSETQ. After removal of 0 bases from V and 1 base from J, the junction contained 7 bases not matched to a gene. The CDR3 is CASSLEGQGGTNTEAFF. DNA for the CDR3: TGCGCCAGCAGCTTGGAGGGACAGGGAGGGACGAACACTGAAGCTTTCTTT.

This rearrangement joins TRBV2 to TRBJ2-1; D unclear. The CDR3 spans 12 residues. Germline CDR1 is SNHLY and CDR2 is FYNNEI. Trimming stripped 2 bases from V and 5 bases from J, with 4 bases between. The CDR3: CASSESDNEQFF. CDR3 bases: TGTGCCAGCAGTGAATCAGACAATGAGCAGTTCTTC. Complete variable domain (other parts from reference TRBV2 and TRBJ2-1): EPEVTQTPSHQVTQMGQEVILRCVPISNHLYFYWYRQILGQKVEFLVSFYNNEISEKSEIFDDQFSVERPDGSNFTLKIRSTKLEDSAMYFCASSESDNEQFFGPGTRLTVL.

The sample holds one count of this clone. The rearrangement links TRBV10-3 to TRBJ1-4; D is unresolved. The CDR3 length is 13 residues. V was clipped by 4 bases and J by 10 bases, with 13 bases between them. Germline V gene sequence: CDR1 ENHRY, CDR2 SYGVKD. The CDR3 reads CAISAGREGKLFF. CDR3 sequence (DNA): TGTGCCATCAGTGCGGGAAGGGAGGGAAAACTGTTTTTT.

The chain uses TRBV25-1 and TRBJ2-5; 8 bases fit TRBD1. Germline V gene sequence: CDR1 MGHDK, CDR2 SYGVNS. This CDR3 is 13 amino acids long. The trim removed 6 bases at V and 5 bases at J, leaving 5 bases unmatched. The CDR3 DNA reads TGTGCCAGCAGGACAGGGGCTAGGGAGACCCAGTACTTC. Its protein is CASRTGARETQYF.

CDR3 sequence (DNA): TGTGCCAGCAGTTTCGGGAGTAACTATGGCTACACCTTC. The encoded protein is CASSFGSNYGYTF. The chain employs TRBV27 and TRBJ1-2; D gene unclear. The V end was cut by 3 bases, the J end by 1 base, with 6 bases between. The CDR3 consists of 13 residues. Germline CDR1 reads MNHEY; CDR2 reads SMNVEV (reference sequence).

The rearrangement links TRBV6-2 or TRBV6-3 to TRBJ1-5; D ambiguous. The CDR3 is made up of 14 amino acids. The germline gives CDR1 MNHEY, CDR2 SVGEGT. V shed 2 bases and J shed 6 bases, with 11 bases lying between them. DNA for the CDR3: TGTGCCAGCAGTTACACGGGATCTGGTCAGCCCCAGCATTTT. It codes for CASSYTGSGQPQHF.

The chain joins TRBV6-5 to TRBJ1-5; 9 nucleotides match TRBD1. Germline loops: CDR1 MNHEY, CDR2 SVGAGI. The CDR3 runs 14 residues. V was pared by 4 bases and J by 2 bases, with 0 bases of the junction left unmatched. The CDR3 DNA follows: TGTGCCAGCAGTTGGGACAGGGGCAATCAGCCCCAGCATTTT. The encoded protein is CASSWDRGNQPQHF.

The chain couples TRBV15 to TRBJ1-4; D is possibly TRBD1 (5 bases). The V gene lost 2 bases and the J gene lost 4 bases, with 14 bases spanning the gap. CDR1 is LNHNV, CDR2 YYDKDF, per germline (reference sequence). CDR3 length: 16 residues. The CDR3 reads CATSRPTGESNEKLFF. CDR3 nucleotides: TGTGCCACCAGCAGACCTACGGGGGAAAGTAATGAAAAACTGTTTTTT.

With respect to this clone: The sample has other DNA sequences that encode this CDR3 too. V and J are TRBV12-5 and TRBJ2-5; 10 positions agree with TRBD2. This CDR3 spans 14 amino acids. CDR1 LGHNT and CDR2 FRNRAP come from the germline V gene. Trimming cost V 1 base and J 6 bases; bases outside gene matches: 2. The CDR3 region is CASGLASGGQTQYF. CDR3 nucleotides: TGTGCTAGTGGTTTGGCTAGCGGGGGCCAGACCCAGTACTTC.

The chain employs TRBV5-6 and TRBJ1-2; D gene unclear. Germline CDR1 reads SGHDT; CDR2 reads YYEEEE. V lost 4 bases and J 5 bases, leaving 6 bases between the germline ends. There are 11 residues in the CDR3. This CDR3 reads CASSQQYGYTF. In DNA, the CDR3 is TGTGCCAGCAGCCAACAATATGGCTACACCTTC.

The chain has TRBV7-6 and TRBJ2-7; D is uncertain. The CDR3 contains 16 residues. Deletions cut 5 bases from V and 1 base from J, with 18 bases between. Germline V gene lookup returns CDR1 SGHVS and CDR2 FNYEAQ. This CDR3 reads CASSPGDTGGSYEQYF. In nucleotides, the CDR3 is TGTGCCAGCAGCCCCGGCGACACCGGTGGTTCCTACGAGCAGTACTTC.

V gene TRBV7-2 combines with J gene TRBJ2-2, with 11 positions matching TRBD2. V dropped 6 bases and J dropped 5; count of bases not matched to a gene: 14. The CDR3 spans 18 residues. Germline V gene data show CDR1 as SGHTA and CDR2 as FQGNSA. The DNA of the CDR3 is TGTGCCAGCAGTAACGACCCCCTAGCGGGGGGCGGTACCGGGGAGCTGTTTTTT. Residues: CASSNDPLAGGGTGELFF.

The chain employs TRBV6-6 and TRBJ2-3, with 10 bases that match TRBD1. Germline CDR1 and CDR2: MNHNY and SVGAGI (reference sequence). This CDR3 is built from 16 residues. V trimming: 6 bases; J trimming: 4 bases; junction bases outside the gene matches: 10. The CDR3 bases are TGTGCCAGCAGAGATAGACAGGGGGCGCTGGCAGATACGCAGTATTTT. It specifies CASRDRQGALADTQYF.

The chain couples TRBV4-2 to TRBJ2-3, with TRBD2 matching over 10 bases. The CDR3 loop spans 17 amino acids. Per the germline V gene, CDR1 is LGHNA and CDR2 is YNFKEQ. The ends lost 6 bases at V and 1 base at J; junction bases unmatched: 10. Here the CDR3 reads CASRLGPSGGRTDTQYF. In DNA, the CDR3 is TGTGCCAGCAGACTAGGACCTAGCGGGGGCCGCACAGATACGCAGTATTTT.

The chain has TRBV18 and TRBJ1-1; possible D gene TRBD1, 6 bases. Germline V gene data show CDR1 as KGHSH and CDR2 as LQKENI. CDR3 length equals 18 residues. Trimming left V 3 bases short and J 0 bases short, with 20 bases between. This chain's CDR3 is CASSPPGGPARMNTEAFF. CDR3 DNA: TGTGCCAGCTCACCCCCGGGGGGCCCGGCGAGAATGAACACTGAAGCTTTCTTT.

V usage is TRBV3-1 (or the pseudogene TRBV3-2) and J usage is TRBJ1-2; TRBD1 matches at 10 bases. The ends lost 4 bases at V and 2 bases at J; junction bases unmatched: 10. Germline CDR1 reads LGHDT; CDR2 reads YNNKEL (reference sequence). CDR3 size: 17 residues. The CDR3 sequence: CASSPPGTGVWNYGYTF. In DNA, the CDR3 is TGTGCCAGCAGCCCCCCCGGGACAGGGGTATGGAACTATGGCTACACCTTC.